One T cell receptor beta chain is described in this entry. Under the authors' procedure: Amplification with reference gene primers provided the estimates of nucleated cell counts. Using immunoSEQ multiplex PCR, the repertoire was profiled, and TCRdb retains in-frame clones only, with some absent. That table supplies the V and J calls and clone size; D and trimming were determined from the DNA. The sample has 400,000 to 450,000 clones; 85% to 90% are singletons. V lost 6 bases to trimming and J lost 5 bases, with 8 bases between them. Germline V gives CDR1 MNHEY, CDR2 SVGAGI. The CDR3 contains 12 residues. Each participant's cohort was designated according to participant-reported clinical history. Either two negative PCRs, clearance, or symptom resolution qualified Cohort 3 donors as recovered. This sample was taken from a study of blood T cell repertoires in COVID-19. In the study overall: Sample material is recorded as cDNA or gDNA derived from T cells, B-cell-depleted T cells, or PBMCs.

This receptor was identified in a man aged 30 to 45 who had recovered from COVID-19. This rearrangement joins TRBV6-5 to TRBJ1-5, with unresolved D. The specimen sequenced was PBMCs or T cells enriched from blood (not recorded which). The CDR3 sequence: CASRRDDQPQHF. CDR3 sequence (DNA): TGTGCCAGCAGGAGGGATGATCAGCCCCAGCATTTT.